Presented here are 11 T cell receptor beta chains from one specimen sequenced in a study of T cell responses to AZD1222 COVID-19 vaccine. Some clones are missing from TCRdb's copy, which holds only in-frame ones; the method was immunoSEQ multiplex PCR. The data contain about 130,000 clones, over 80% of them seen just once; the ten biggest clones take up 2.5% to 4%. The source was peripheral blood, collected 28 days after the second AZD1222 dose. These receptors all come from an adult who received the AZD1222 COVID-19 vaccine.

The chain carries TRBV21-1 and TRBJ2-3; the table calls TRBD1, which could not be checked here. TRBV21-1 is given as a pseudogene. The CDR3 extends over 11 amino acids. CDR3 loop: CAWQSTDTQYF. The CDR3 DNA is TGTGCCTGGCAGAGCACAGATACGCAGTATTTT.

The chain employs TRBV6-5 and TRBJ1-2; D uncertain. The V gene lost 7 bases and the J gene lost 8 bases, with 17 bases spanning the gap. The CDR3 length is 13 residues. Per germline, CDR1 MNHEY and CDR2 SVGAGI. The CDR3 protein is CASTPRPFVGYTF. CDR3 DNA sequence: TGTGCCAGCACCCCAAGACCCTTTGTCGGCTACACCTTC.

The J gene is TRBJ1-2, the V gene TRBV7-9; TRBD1 matches at 8 bases. V gave up 7 bases and J gave up 6 bases; unmatched junction bases: 4. The CDR3 covers 12 residues. Germline V lookup: CDR1 SEHNR, CDR2 FQNEAQ (reference sequence). This CDR3 is CASTRQGNGYTF. The CDR3 bases are TGTGCCAGCACCAGACAGGGGAATGGCTACACCTTC.

This sequence joins TRBV5-1 and TRBJ2-3, with D unresolved. Germline CDR1 and CDR2: SGHRS and YFSETQ. CDR3 length: 15 residues. Deletions cut 0 bases from V and 1 base from J, with 9 bases between. The CDR3 DNA reads TGCGCCAGCAGCTTGGGAATGGTTGGCACAGATACGCAGTATTTT. The encoded protein is CASSLGMVGTDTQYF.

This clone has just a few counts. The CDR3 DNA follows: TGTGCCAGCAGTGGGACAGTCGGGCGGGGCCCAGATACGCAGTATTTT. Protein sequence: CASSGTVGRGPDTQYF. The gene calls are TRBV28 and TRBJ2-3, with D perhaps matching TRBD1 (7 bases). With 5 bases removed from V and 4 bases from J, the gap between germline ends came to 19 bases. The CDR3 has 16 amino acids. Germline values: CDR1 MDHEN, CDR2 SYDVKM.

The chain carries TRBV6-5 and TRBJ2-7; TRBD2 aligns across 10 bases. Germline V gene sequence: CDR1 MNHEY, CDR2 SVGAGI. The CDR3 covers 15 residues. Trimming cost V 6 bases and J 4 bases; bases outside gene matches: 9. The CDR3 nucleotides are TGTGCCAGCAGGCTACGGTATAGCGGGAGGTACGAGCAGTACTTC. It is translated as CASRLRYSGRYEQYF.

This chain links TRBV28 with TRBJ1-3; 7 bases map to TRBD1. The V segment lost 5 bases and the J segment 6 bases; nucleotides outside the gene matches: 7. CDR1 and CDR2 from the germline V gene are MDHEN and SYDVKM. The CDR3 is made up of 14 amino acids. The CDR3 here is CASSQTGIVNTIYF. The CDR3 nucleotides are TGTGCCAGCAGTCAGACAGGGATAGTAAACACCATATATTTT.

The chain is built from TRBV27 and TRBJ1-5; D is ambiguous. CDR1 MNHEY and CDR2 SMNVEV come from the germline V gene (reference sequence). This CDR3 region has 13 residues. The V gene lost 5 bases and the J gene lost 3 bases, with 8 bases spanning the gap. The CDR3 reads CASSPGYNQPQHF. The CDR3 region has the DNA TGTGCCAGCAGTCCCGGATACAATCAGCCCCAGCATTTT.

For this clone: The sample holds other DNA sequences that translate to the same CDR3. V and J are TRBV19 and TRBJ1-1, with D hard to call. V was clipped by 6 bases and J by 2 bases, with 4 bases between them. The CDR3 contains 11 residues. Germline loops: CDR1 LNHDA, CDR2 SQIVND (reference sequence). Here the CDR3 DNA reads TGTGCCAGTAGAGGCAACACTGAAGCTTTCTTT. Its protein is CASRGNTEAFF.

This clone was seen once. The chain links TRBV24-1 to TRBJ2-1; D is undetermined. From germline, CDR1 is KGHDR and CDR2 SFDVKD. V lost 5 bases, J lost 4 bases, and 14 bases lay in between. This CDR3 region has 15 residues. Here the CDR3 DNA reads TGTGCCACCAGTGGACCAGATCCCTTTTACAATGAGCAGTTCTTC. Translating it yields CATSGPDPFYNEQFF.

V gene TRBV7-8 combines with J gene TRBJ2-5, with 7 bases matching TRBD2. The CDR3 extends over 14 amino acids. The V gene's germline CDR1 is SGHVS and CDR2 FQNEAQ. V dropped 1 base and J dropped 5; count of bases not matched to a gene: 4. The CDR3 reads CASSLEPREETQYF. The DNA of the CDR3 is TGTGCCAGCAGCTTAGAACCGCGGGAGGAGACCCAGTACTTC. Using reference TRBV7-8 and TRBJ2-5 for the parts outside the CDR3, the full variable domain is GAGVSQSPRYKVAKRGQDVALRCDPISGHVSLFWYQQALGQGPEFLTYFQNEAQLDKSGLPSDRFFAERPEGSVSTLKIQRTQQEDSAVYLCASSLEPREETQYFGPGTRLLVL.